This TCR beta chain was captured by sequencing in a study of blood T cell repertoires in COVID-19 (dated by TCRdb to the early 2020s). Study-level background: Samples covering the acute and convalescent phases of COVID-19 were provided by collaborators in the United States, Italy and Spain. The material from the prospective study consisted of cDNA or gDNA derived from T cells, B-cell-depleted T cells, or PBMCs. The dataset comprised deeply sampled blood TCRbeta repertoires from subjects exposed to, actively infected with, or recovered from COVID-19. The repertoires were made available in a free public database intended to serve as a resource for research on the immune response to SARS-CoV-2. Samples were obtained from the ongoing ImmuneRACE study (first 160 participants) and from some 1,200 subjects provided by 6 global collaborators. A de-identified subject ID, COVID-19 status, age in years and sex were almost always included in the sample metadata. HLA class I and class II types, where available, came from metadata supplied by the sample provider rather than from assay-based typing. Here is what the overall study found, with its caveats: How much clinical and demographic metadata was included differed by source and by participant, and the metadata was provided uncurated.

Participants in the prospective study were enrolled through a virtual design, were aged roughly 18 to 90 years, and lived in approximately 24 United States geographic areas. To assign participants to cohorts, the prospective study relied on clinical history that participants themselves reported in a screening survey and a study questionnaire. In the prospective study, whole blood, serum and a nasopharyngeal or oropharyngeal swab were collected from each participant by mobile phlebotomists. Prospective study participants could optionally give additional blood draws and questionnaires over an approximately two-month period. Blood samples from the prospective study were shipped frozen or at room temperature prior to DNA extraction. From the cysteine through the phenylalanine, the CDR3 covers 13 amino acids. The sequence is cut down to CDR3 DNA, 39 bases in frame from base 1. The germline V gene (reference sequence) specifies SEHNR as CDR1 and FQNEAQ as CDR2. V gives up 5 bases and J gives up 1 base, and the segment between their germline ends measures 8 bases.

Regarding this clone: Its specific antigen is unknown. The input lacks base qualities; no much larger clone sits a single base away. Other DNA sequences in the same sample also yield this CDR3.

TCRbeta CDR3 regions were amplified from genomic DNA using the immunoSEQ Assay, a bias-controlled multiplex PCR. Regarding the original processing steps: The number of nucleated cells in each sample was estimated from the amplification of reference gene primers within the assay. Sequence reads were collapsed and filtered to measure the absolute abundance of every unique TCRbeta CDR3 rearrangement. Productive Simpson clonality was computed per sample as the square root of Simpson's diversity index over productive rearrangements. TCRdb limited this immuneACCESS table to in-frame rearrangements with V and J called. A share of clones is missing; checked studies link under half to unresolved V genes, and the rest is unexplained. V and J calls and clone size follow that table, whereas D and trimming were derived from the DNA. The sample table holds about 440,000 clones, of which about 85% were seen once. The ten largest clones take up roughly 1.8% of the sample.

The sequence links TRBV7-9 to TRBJ1-1; D gene: possibly TRBD1, on 5 matching bases. This sequence was found in a woman aged 18 to 35 with acute COVID-19. Sample: PBMCs or T cells enriched from blood (not recorded which). The DNA sequence is as follows: TGTGCCAGCAGCGCCCAGGGGAACACTGAAGCTTTCTTT. This yields the protein CASSAQGNTEAFF.